A single sample gave rise to the 8 T cell receptor beta chains below, sequenced in a study of T cell repertoires in cytomegalovirus infection. TCRdb called the reads again in MiXCR, with one record for every CDR3 protein. Among about 190,000 distinct CDR3 sequences listed, 28% were seen once. The sequenced material came from PBMCs. These TCRs come from a human donor in good health (CMV status not recorded). Some clones in this sample may be carry-over from other donors' samples.

The gene calls are TRBV6-6 and TRBJ2-3, with unresolved D. This CDR3 has 16 amino acids. V shed 5 bases and J shed 2 bases, with 17 bases lying between them. The germline V gene encodes CDR1 MNHNY and CDR2 SVGAGI (reference sequence). The CDR3 DNA is TGTGCCAGCAGTGGGGAATGGACGGTTGACACAGATACGCAGTATTTT. Protein product: CASSGEWTVDTDTQYF.

With regard to this clonotype: A junction boundary mismatches the germline segment, possibly from a read error. V gene TRBV7-8 combines with J gene TRBJ1-1; 10 nucleotides line up with TRBD1. The CDR3 length is 17 residues. In germline, CDR1 is SGHVS, CDR2 FQNEAQ. The chain's CDR3 is CASSLLGTGARATVAFF. Written as DNA, the CDR3 is TGTGCCAGCAGCTTACTCGGGACAGGGGCCCGGGCCACTGTAGCTTTCTTT.

This clonotype has just a few counts. V usage is TRBV11-3 and J usage is TRBJ1-1; unclear D gene. CDR3 length: 13 amino acids. Germline CDR1 is SGHNT and CDR2 is YENEEA. Trimming pared 4 bases from V and 0 bases from J, leaving 6 bases between. The CDR3 loop reads CASSSNLNTEAFF. The CDR3 DNA is TGTGCCAGCAGCTCGAATTTGAACACTGAAGCTTTCTTT.

Concerning this clonotype: At one end the junction does not follow the germline gene, possibly because of a read error. CDR3 in DNA: TGCAGTGCTAGAGGGACTAGCGGTTACAGTGAGCAGTTCTTC. Translated, it gives CSARGTSGYSEQFF. J is TRBJ2-1 and V is TRBV20-1; 10 nucleotides match TRBD2. The CDR3 extends over 14 amino acids. Germline lookup yields CDR1 DFQATT and CDR2 SNEGSKA (reference sequence).

This clonotype was counted ten times or more. V usage is TRBV7-2 and J usage is TRBJ2-7, with D hard to call. Germline CDR1 reads SGHTA; CDR2 reads FQGNSA. This CDR3 contains 13 residues. Deletions cut 5 bases from V and 5 bases from J, with 13 bases between. The CDR3 spells CASSARRLDEQYF. The CDR3 region has the DNA TGTGCCAGCAGCGCCCGCCGGTTAGACGAGCAGTACTTC.

The chain couples TRBV5-1 to TRBJ2-5; D is perhaps TRBD1 or TRBD2 (5 bases each). V dropped 4 bases and J dropped 4 bases, with 26 bases sitting between them. From germline, CDR1 is SGHRS and CDR2 YFSETQ. The CDR3 totals 18 residues. The CDR3: CASSILSLPGRPAETQYF. In DNA form, the CDR3 reads TGCGCCAGCAGCATCCTTTCGCTCCCGGGGCGCCCTGCAGAGACCCAGTACTTC.

This clonotype turned up a few times. The J gene is TRBJ1-5, the V gene TRBV5-8; no definite D call. V lost 6 bases to trimming and J lost 7 bases, with 14 bases between them. Germline CDR1 is SGHTS and CDR2 is YDEGEE. This CDR3 has 13 amino acids. The CDR3 coding sequence is TGTGCCAGCACCCTGACACGAGGACAGCCCCAGCATTTT. Translating gives CASTLTRGQPQHF.

V and J are TRBV7-9 and TRBJ2-7; D might be TRBD1 (6 bases). Germline V lookup: CDR1 SEHNR, CDR2 FQNEAQ (reference sequence). The CDR3 spans 14 residues. V lost 2 bases and J lost 3, with 11 bases in between. DNA for the CDR3: TGTGCCAGCAGCTTATCGGGACAAGACTACGAGCAGTACTTC. Translated, it gives CASSLSGQDYEQYF.